The source of this T cell receptor (beta chain) is a study of T cells in Graves' hyperthyroidism and ophthalmopathy. Study-wide findings and caveats: Among clonotypes expanded in thyroid above 0.001, most were also found in blood. Model output signaled ophthalmopathy a median roughly six months ahead of onset.

Trimming stripped 0 bases from V and 3 bases from J, with 5 bases between. CDR1 and CDR2 from the germline V gene are GTSNPN and SVGIG (reference sequence). CDR3 length: 12 amino acids. Points on this clonotype: Its antigen is currently unknown.

Researchers amplified the TCR beta CDR3 regions from RNA transcripts. Using the HTBI primer set, a first-round RT-PCR was run on the TCR CDR3. TCRdb independently ran MiXCR on the multiplex PCR reads; one entry per CDR3 protein. The data hold approximately 410,000 distinct CDR3 sequences, with 14% to 15% observed a single time. Material: blood. The chain is built from TRBV30 and TRBJ2-5; D is unresolved. The TCR originated in a man between 18 and 29 years old with Graves' ophthalmopathy. The CDR3 reads CAWSVLEETQYF. The CDR3 coding sequence is TGTGCCTGGAGTGTTCTAGAAGAGACCCAGTACTTC.